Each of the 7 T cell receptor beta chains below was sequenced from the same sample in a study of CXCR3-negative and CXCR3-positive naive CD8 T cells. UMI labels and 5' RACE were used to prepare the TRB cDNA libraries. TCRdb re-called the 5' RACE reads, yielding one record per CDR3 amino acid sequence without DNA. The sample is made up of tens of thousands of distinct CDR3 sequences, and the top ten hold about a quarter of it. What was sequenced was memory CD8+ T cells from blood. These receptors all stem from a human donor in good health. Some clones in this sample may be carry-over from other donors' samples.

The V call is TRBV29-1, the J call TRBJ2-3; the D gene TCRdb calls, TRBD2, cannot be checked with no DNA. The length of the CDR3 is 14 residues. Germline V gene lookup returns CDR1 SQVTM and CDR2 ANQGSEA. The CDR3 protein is CSVGRYEYTDTQYF.

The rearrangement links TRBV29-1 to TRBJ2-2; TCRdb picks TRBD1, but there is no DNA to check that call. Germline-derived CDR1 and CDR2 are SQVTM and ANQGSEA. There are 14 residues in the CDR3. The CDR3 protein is CSVDQGASTGELFF.

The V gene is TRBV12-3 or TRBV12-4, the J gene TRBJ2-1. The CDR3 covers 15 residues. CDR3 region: CASSTSGSYYNEQFF.

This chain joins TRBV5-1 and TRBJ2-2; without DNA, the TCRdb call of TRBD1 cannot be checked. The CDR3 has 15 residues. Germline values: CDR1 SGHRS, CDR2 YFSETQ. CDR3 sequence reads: CASSLRDPNTGELFF.

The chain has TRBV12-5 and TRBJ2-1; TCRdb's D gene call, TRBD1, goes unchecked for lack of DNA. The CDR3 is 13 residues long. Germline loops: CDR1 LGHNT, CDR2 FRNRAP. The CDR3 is CASGLEGDNEQFF.

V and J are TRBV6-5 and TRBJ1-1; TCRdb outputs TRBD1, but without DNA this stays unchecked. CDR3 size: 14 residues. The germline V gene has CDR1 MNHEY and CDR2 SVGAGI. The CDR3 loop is CASSTPRGLHGAFF.

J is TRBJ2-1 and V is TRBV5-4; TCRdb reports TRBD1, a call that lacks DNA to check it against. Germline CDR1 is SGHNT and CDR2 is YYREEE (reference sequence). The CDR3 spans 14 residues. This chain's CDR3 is CASSPETRGGEQFF.